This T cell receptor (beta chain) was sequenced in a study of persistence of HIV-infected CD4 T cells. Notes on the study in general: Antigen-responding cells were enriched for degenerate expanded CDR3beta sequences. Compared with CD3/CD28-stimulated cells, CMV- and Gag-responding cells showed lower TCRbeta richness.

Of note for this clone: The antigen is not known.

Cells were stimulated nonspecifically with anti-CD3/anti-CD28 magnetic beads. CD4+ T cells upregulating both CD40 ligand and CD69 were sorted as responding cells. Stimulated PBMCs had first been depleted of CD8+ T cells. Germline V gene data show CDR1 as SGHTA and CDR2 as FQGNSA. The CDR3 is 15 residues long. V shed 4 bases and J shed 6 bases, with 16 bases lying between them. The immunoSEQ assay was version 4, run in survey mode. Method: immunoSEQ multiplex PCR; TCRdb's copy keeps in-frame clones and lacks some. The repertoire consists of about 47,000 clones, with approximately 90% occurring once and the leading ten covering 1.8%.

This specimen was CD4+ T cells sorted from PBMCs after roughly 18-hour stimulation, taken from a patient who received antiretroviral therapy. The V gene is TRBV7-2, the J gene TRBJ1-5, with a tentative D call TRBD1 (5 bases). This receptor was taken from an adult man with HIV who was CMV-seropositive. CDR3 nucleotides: TGTGCCAGCAGCTCTCGGTGGGGGGAAGGTCAGCCCCAGCATTTT. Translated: CASSSRWGEGQPQHF. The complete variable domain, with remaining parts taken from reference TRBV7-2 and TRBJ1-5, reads GAGVSQSPSNKVTEKGKDVELRCDPISGHTALYWYRQSLGQGLEFLIYFQGNSAPDKSGLPSDRFSAERTGGSVSTLTIQRTQQEDSAVYLCASSSRWGEGQPQHFGDGTRLSIL.